This entry lists 6 T cell receptor beta chains sequenced from one sample in a study of T cells in women clearing cervical HPV infection. Assay used: immunoSEQ multiplex PCR; TCRdb lists only in-frame clones, some missing. Recorded for this sample: about 22,000 clones. The sequenced material came from blood buffy coat. Source of these receptors: a woman aged 18 to 75 with a cervical HPV16 infection that either progressed to CIN3+ or cleared (not recorded which).

In the case of this clone: The read stops 3 residues short of the end of the CDR3; the missing end is completed from the germline J gene. The V gene is TRBV19, the J gene TRBJ2-2; D perhaps matches TRBD1 (5 bases). The V and J ends lost 1 base and 6 bases respectively, with 6 bases between them. The length of the CDR3 is 13 residues. The germline gives CDR1 LNHDA, CDR2 SQIVND (reference sequence). The covered CDR3 bases are TGTGCCAGTAGTATAGGCAGGGCCGGGGAG. Its protein is CASSIGRAGE. The full CDR3 sequence reads CASSIGRAGELFF.

Concerning this clone: The read ends 3 residues before the CDR3 terminus; that terminus is restored from the germline J gene. This rearrangement joins TRBV19 to TRBJ2-3; 10 nucleotides match TRBD2. The V gene's germline CDR1 is LNHDA and CDR2 SQIVND (reference sequence). The CDR3 is made up of 15 amino acids. The V and J ends lost 6 bases and 4 bases, in that order; junction bases with no gene match: 7. CDR3 amino acids: CASRTSGTVADTQYF. CDR3 bases read: TGTGCCAGTAGAACTAGCGGGACCGTGGCAGATACG.

In the case of this clone: The read finishes 3 residues shy of the CDR3 end, and the germline J gene is used to complete it. The chain has TRBV7-9 and TRBJ2-5, with 10 bases lining up with TRBD1. The CDR3 loop spans 15 amino acids. V gave up 5 bases and J gave up 5 bases; unmatched junction bases: 8. Germline V gene lookup returns CDR1 SEHNR and CDR2 FQNEAQ (reference sequence). The sequenced CDR3 bases are TGTGCCAGCAGCAGCCCGACAGGGGGCGGGGAGACC. Protein product: CASSSPTGGGET. The whole CDR3 is CASSSPTGGGETQYF.

Note on this clone: The read ends 3 residues early relative to the CDR3; the germline J gene fills the gap. The chain employs TRBV2 and TRBJ1-2, with D possibly matching TRBD1 (5 bases). Germline lookup yields CDR1 SNHLY and CDR2 FYNNEI. This CDR3 spans 11 amino acids. Here the CDR3 reads CASRITGGYTF. The part of the CDR3 DNA that was read is TGTGCCAGCAGAATAACAGGAGGC.

About this clone itself: From the germline J gene comes the end of the CDR3, since the read stops 3 residues before it. The V gene is TRBV20-1, the J gene TRBJ2-5; 9 bases are shared with TRBD2. After removal of 6 bases from V and 4 bases from J, the junction contained 15 bases not matched to a gene. Germline CDR1 DFQATT, CDR2 SNEGSKA (reference sequence). This CDR3 has 16 residues. The chain's CDR3 is CSAGGRVAGASETQYF. The sequenced CDR3 bases are TGCAGTGCCGGAGGAAGGGTAGCGGGAGCGTCAGAGACC.

A remark on this clone: The read ends 3 residues before the CDR3 terminus; that terminus is restored from the germline J gene. The gene calls are TRBV19 and TRBJ2-2, with no clear D. CDR3 length: 16 amino acids. The germline V gene encodes CDR1 LNHDA and CDR2 SQIVND (reference sequence). The CDR3 spells CASSKAPGGQNSPLFF. CDR3 DNA, as far as it was read: TGTGCCAGTAGTAAGGCGCCAGGTGGGCAGAATTCACCG.